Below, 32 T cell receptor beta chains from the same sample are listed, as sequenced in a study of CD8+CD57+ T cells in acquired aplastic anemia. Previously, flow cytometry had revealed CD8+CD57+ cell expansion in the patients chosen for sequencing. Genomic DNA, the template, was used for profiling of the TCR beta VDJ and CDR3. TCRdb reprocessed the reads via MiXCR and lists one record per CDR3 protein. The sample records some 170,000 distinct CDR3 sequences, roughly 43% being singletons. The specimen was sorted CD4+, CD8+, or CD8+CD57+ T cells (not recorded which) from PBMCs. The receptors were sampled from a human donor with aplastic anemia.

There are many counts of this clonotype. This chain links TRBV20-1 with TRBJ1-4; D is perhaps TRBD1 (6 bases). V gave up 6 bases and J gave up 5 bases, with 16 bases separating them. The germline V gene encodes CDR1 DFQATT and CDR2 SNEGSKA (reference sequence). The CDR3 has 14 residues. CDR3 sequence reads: CSAPTTGQNEKLFF. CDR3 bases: TGCAGTGCGCCCACCACAGGGCAGAATGAAAAACTGTTTTTT.

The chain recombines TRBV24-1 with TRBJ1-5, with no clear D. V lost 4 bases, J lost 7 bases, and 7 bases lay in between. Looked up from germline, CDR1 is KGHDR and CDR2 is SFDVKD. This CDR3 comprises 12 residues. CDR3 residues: CATSEGSQPQHF. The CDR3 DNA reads TGTGCCACCAGTGAGGGCAGCCAGCCCCAGCATTTT.

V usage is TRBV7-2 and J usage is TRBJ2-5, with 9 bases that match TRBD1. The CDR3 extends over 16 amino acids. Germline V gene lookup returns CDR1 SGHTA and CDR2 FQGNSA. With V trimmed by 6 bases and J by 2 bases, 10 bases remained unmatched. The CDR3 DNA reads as TGTGCCAGCAGATCCCAGTCCGGGACAGGGCAAGAGACCCAGTACTTC. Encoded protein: CASRSQSGTGQETQYF.

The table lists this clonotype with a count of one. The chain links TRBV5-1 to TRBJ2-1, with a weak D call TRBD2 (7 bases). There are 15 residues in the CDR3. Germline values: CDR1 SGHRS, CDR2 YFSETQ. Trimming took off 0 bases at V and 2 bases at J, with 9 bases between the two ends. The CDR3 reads CASSLDGGPYNEQFF. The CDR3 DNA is TGCGCCAGCAGCTTGGACGGGGGGCCCTACAATGAGCAGTTCTTC.

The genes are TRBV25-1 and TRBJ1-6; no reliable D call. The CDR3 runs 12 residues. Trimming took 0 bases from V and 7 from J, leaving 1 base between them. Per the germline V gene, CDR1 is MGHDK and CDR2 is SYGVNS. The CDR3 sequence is CASSEYNSPLHF. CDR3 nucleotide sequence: TGTGCCAGCAGTGAATACAATTCACCCCTCCACTTT.

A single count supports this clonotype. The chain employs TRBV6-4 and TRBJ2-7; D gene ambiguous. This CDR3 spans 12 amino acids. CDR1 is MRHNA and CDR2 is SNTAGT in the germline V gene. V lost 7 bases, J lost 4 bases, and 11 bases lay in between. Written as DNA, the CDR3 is TGTGCCAGCACTCCCACAGATTACGAGCAGTACTTC. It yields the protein CASTPTDYEQYF.

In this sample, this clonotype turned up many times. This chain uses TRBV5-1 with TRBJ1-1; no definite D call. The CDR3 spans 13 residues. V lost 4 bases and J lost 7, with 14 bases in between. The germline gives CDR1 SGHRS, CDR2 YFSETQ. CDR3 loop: CASSISGLDEAFF. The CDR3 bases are TGCGCCAGCAGCATTAGCGGGTTGGATGAAGCTTTCTTT.

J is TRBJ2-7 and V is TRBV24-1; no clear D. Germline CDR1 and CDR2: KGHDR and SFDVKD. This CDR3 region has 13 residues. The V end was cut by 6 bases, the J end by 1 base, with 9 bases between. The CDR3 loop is CATSTVGSYEQYF. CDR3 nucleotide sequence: TGTGCCACCAGTACGGTGGGATCCTACGAGCAGTACTTC.

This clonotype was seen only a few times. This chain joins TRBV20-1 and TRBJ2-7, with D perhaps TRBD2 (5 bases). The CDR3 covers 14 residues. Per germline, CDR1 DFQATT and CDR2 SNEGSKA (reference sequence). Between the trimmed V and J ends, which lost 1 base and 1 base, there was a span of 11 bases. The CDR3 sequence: CSARVGSASYEQYV. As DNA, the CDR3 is TGCAGTGCTAGAGTGGGTAGCGCGTCCTACGAGCAGTACGTC.

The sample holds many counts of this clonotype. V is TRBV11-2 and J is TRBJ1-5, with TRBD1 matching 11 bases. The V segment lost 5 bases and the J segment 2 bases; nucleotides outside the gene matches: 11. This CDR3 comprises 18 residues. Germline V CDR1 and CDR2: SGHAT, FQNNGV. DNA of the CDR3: TGTGCCAGCAGCCCACATCAGGACAGGGGGCTTCGCAATCAGCCCCAGCATTTT. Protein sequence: CASSPHQDRGLRNQPQHF.

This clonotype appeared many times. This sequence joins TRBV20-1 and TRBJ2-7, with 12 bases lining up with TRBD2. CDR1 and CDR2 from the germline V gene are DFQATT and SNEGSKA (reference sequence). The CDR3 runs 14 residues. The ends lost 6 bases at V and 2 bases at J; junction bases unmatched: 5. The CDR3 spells CSAAGLAGTYEQYF. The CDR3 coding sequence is TGCAGTGCCGCCGGACTAGCGGGGACCTACGAGCAGTACTTC.

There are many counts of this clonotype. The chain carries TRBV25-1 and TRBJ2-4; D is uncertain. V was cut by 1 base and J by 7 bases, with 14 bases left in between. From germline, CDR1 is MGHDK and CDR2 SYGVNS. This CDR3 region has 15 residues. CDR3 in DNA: TGTGCCAGCAGTGAATTGGGTCTTAATGTGAACATTCAGTACTTC. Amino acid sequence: CASSELGLNVNIQYF.

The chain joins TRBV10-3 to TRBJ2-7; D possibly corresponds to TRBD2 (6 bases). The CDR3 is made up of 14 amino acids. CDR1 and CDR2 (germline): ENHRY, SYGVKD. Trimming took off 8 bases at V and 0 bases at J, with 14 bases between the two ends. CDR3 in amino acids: CAIGGRGSSYEQYF. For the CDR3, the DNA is TGTGCCATCGGAGGACGGGGGAGCTCCTACGAGCAGTACTTC.

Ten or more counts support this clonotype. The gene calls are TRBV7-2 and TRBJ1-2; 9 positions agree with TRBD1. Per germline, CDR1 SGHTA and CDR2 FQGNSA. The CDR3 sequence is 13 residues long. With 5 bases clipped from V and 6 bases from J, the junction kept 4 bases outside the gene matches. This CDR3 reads CASSKGQGHGYTF. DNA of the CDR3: TGTGCCAGCAGCAAAGGACAGGGGCATGGCTACACCTTC.

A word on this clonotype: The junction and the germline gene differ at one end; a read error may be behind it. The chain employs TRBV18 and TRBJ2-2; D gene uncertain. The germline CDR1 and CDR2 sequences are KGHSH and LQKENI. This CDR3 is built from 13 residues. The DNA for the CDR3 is TGTGCCAGCTCACCCGGGTTCACCGAGGAGCTGTTTTTT. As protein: CASSPGFTEELFF.

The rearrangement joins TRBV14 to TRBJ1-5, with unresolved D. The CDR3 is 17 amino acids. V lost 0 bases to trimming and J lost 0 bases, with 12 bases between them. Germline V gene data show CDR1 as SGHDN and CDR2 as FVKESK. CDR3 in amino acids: CASSQDLGTDSNQPQHF. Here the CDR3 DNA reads TGTGCCAGCAGCCAAGATTTGGGAACAGATAGCAATCAGCCCCAGCATTTT. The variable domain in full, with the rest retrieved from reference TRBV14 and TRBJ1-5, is EAGVTQFPSHSVIEKGQTVTLRCDPISGHDNLYWYRRVMGKEIKFLLHFVKESKQDESGMPNNRFLAERTGGTYSTLKVQPAELEDSGVYFCASSQDLGTDSNQPQHFGDGTRLSIL.

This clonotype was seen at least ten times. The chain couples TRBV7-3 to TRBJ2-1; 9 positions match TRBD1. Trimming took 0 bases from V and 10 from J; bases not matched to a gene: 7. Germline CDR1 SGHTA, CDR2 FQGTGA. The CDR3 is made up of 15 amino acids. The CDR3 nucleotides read TGTGCCAGCAGCTTAACGGGGACAGGGTGGTTCGAGCAGTTCTTC. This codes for CASSLTGTGWFEQFF.

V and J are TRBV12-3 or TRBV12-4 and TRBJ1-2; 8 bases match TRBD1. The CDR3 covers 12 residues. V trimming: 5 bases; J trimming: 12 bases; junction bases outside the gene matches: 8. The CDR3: CASSPSDRVDTF. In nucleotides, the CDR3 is TGTGCCAGCAGTCCCTCGGACAGGGTGGACACCTTC.

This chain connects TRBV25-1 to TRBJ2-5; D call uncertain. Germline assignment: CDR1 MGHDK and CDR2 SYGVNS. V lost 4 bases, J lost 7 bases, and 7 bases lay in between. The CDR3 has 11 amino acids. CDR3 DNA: TGTGCCAGCAGTGCCCCTCGGACCCAGTACTTC. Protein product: CASSAPRTQYF.

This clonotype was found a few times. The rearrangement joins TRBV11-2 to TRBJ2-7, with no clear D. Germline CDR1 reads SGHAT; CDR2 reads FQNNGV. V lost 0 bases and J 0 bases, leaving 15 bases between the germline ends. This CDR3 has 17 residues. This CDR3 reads CASSLEVSYQSSYEQYF. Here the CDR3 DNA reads TGTGCCAGCAGCTTAGAGGTGTCCTACCAGTCCTCCTACGAGCAGTACTTC.

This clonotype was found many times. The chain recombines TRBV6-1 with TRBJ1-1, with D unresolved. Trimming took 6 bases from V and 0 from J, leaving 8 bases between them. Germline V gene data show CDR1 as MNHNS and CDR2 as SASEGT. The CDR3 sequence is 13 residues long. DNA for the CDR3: TGTGCCAGCAGACCACGGTTGAACACTGAAGCTTTCTTT. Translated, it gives CASRPRLNTEAFF.

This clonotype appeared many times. In DNA, the CDR3 is TGTGCCAGCAGTTTAGGGGCAGGGTCCTCCTACGAGCAGTACTTC. Its translation: CASSLGAGSSYEQYF. The V gene is TRBV27, the J gene TRBJ2-7; possibly TRBD1 for D (5 bases). The CDR3 is made up of 15 amino acids. The germline gives CDR1 MNHEY, CDR2 SMNVEV (reference sequence). The germline V and J ends were trimmed by 2 bases and 0 bases, with 11 bases remaining between them.

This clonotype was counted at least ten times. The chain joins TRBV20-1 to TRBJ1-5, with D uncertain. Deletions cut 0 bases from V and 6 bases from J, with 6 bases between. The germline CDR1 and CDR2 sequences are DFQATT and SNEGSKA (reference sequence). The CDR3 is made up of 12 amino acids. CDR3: CSARDESQPQHF. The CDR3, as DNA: TGCAGTGCTAGAGATGAATCTCAGCCCCAGCATTTT.

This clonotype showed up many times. The CDR3 DNA reads as TGTGCCACCAGCAGAGATCGGCCGACTTCCTACAATGAGCAGTTCTTC. Its translation: CATSRDRPTSYNEQFF. The V gene is TRBV15, the J gene TRBJ2-1; no firm D call. Trimming took off 0 bases at V and 1 base at J, with 10 bases between the two ends. The germline V gene has CDR1 LNHNV and CDR2 YYDKDF (reference sequence). The CDR3 has 16 residues.

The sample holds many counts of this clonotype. CDR3 sequence reads: CASSQDRVSYEQYF. The DNA of the CDR3 is TGTGCCAGCAGCCAAGATCGCGTCTCCTACGAGCAGTACTTC. The chain recombines TRBV3-1 with TRBJ2-7; D uncertain. Between the trimmed V and J ends, which lost 0 bases and 0 bases, there was a span of 6 bases. This CDR3 is built from 14 residues. Germline V gene lookup returns CDR1 LGHDT and CDR2 YNNKEL (reference sequence).

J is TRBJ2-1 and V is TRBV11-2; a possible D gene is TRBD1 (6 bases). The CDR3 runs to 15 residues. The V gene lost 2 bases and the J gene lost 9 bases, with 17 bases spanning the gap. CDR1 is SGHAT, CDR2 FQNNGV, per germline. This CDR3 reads CASSLTLGALAEQFF. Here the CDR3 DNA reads TGTGCCAGCAGCTTAACTCTGGGGGCGTTGGCTGAGCAGTTCTTC.

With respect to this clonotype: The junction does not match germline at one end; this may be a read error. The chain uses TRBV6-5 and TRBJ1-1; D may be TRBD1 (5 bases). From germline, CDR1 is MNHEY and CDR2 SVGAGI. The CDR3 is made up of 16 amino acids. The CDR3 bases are TGTGCCAGCAGTTCCGGGGGTTTTTTTACCAACACTGGAGCTTTCTTT. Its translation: CASSSGGFFTNTGAFF.

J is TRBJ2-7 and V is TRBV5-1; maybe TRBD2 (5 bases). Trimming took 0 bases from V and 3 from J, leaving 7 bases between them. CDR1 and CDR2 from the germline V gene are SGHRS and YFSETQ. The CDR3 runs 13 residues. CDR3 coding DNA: TGCGCCAGCAGCTTGGCTAGCTTCTACGAGCAGTACTTC. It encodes CASSLASFYEQYF.

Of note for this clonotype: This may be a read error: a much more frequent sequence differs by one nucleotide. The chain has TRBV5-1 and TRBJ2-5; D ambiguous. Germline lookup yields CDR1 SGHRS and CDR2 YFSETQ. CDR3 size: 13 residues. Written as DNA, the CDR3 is TGCGCCAGCAGCTACATGCTCCAAGAGGCCCAGTACTTC. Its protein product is CASSYMLQEAQYF.

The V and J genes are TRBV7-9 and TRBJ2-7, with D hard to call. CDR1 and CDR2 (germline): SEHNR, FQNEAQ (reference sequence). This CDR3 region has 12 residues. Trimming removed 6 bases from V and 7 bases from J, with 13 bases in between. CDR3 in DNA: TGTGCCAGCAGTGTCAGGCTTTTGGAGCAGTACTTC. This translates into CASSVRLLEQYF.

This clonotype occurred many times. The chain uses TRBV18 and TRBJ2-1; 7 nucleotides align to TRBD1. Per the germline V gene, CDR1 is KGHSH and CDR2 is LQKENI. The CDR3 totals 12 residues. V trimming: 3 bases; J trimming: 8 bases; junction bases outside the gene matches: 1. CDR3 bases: TGTGCCAGCTCACCCACAGGGGATGAGCAGTTCTTC. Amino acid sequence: CASSPTGDEQFF.

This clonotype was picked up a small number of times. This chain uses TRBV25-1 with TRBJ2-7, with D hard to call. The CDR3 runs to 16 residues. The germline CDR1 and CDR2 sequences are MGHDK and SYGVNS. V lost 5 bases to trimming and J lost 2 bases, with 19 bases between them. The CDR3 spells CASSTSSQAATYEQYF. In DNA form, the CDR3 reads TGTGCCAGCAGTACATCATCCCAGGCCGCGACCTACGAGCAGTACTTC.